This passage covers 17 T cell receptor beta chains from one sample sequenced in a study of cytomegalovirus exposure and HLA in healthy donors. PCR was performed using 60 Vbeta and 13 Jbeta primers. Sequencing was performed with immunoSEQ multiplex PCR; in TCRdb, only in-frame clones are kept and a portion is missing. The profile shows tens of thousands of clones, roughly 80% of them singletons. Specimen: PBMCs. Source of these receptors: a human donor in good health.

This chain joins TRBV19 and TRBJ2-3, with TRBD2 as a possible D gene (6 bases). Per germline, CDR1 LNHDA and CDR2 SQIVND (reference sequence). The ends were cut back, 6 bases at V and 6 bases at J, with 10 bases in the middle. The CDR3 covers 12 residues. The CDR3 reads CASRGDSDTQYF. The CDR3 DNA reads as TGTGCCAGTAGGGGGGACTCGGATACGCAGTATTTT.

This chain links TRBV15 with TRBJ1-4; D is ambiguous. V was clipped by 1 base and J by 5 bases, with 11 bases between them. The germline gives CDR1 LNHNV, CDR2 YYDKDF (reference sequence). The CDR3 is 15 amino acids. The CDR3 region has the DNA TGTGCCACCAGCAGAGTTCCCCGGGGAAATGAAAAACTGTTTTTT. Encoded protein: CATSRVPRGNEKLFF.

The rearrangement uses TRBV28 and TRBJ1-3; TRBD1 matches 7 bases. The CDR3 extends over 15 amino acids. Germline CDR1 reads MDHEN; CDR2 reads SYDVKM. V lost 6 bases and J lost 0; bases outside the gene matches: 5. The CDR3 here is CASRSQGYSGNTIYF. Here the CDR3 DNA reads TGTGCCAGCAGGTCACAGGGGTACTCTGGAAACACCATATATTTT.

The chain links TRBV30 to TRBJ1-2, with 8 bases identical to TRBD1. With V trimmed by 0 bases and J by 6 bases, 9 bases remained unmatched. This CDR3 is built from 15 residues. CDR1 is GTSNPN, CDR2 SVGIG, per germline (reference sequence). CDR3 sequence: CAWSVGNRGTDGYTF. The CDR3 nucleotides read TGTGCCTGGAGTGTCGGGAACAGGGGGACGGATGGCTACACCTTC.

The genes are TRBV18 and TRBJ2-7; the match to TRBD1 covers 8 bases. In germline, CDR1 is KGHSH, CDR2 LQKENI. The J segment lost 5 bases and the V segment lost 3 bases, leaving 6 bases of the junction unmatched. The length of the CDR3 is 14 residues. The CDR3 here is CASSPRTGQDEQYF. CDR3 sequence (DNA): TGTGCCAGCTCACCGCGGACAGGGCAGGACGAGCAGTACTTC.

The CDR3 coding sequence is TGTGCCAGCAGATTACAGGGGGCGAGCACAGATACGCAGTATTTT. The encoded protein is CASRLQGASTDTQYF. The J gene is TRBJ2-3, the V gene TRBV6-5; 9 positions match TRBD1. Germline CDR1 MNHEY, CDR2 SVGAGI. The CDR3 runs 15 residues. Germline trimming cut 6 bases from V and 0 bases from J; bases unmatched to any gene: 4.

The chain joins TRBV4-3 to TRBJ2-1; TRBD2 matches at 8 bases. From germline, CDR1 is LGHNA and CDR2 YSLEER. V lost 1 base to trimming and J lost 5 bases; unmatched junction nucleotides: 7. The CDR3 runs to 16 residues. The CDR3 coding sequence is TGCGCCAGCAGCCAAGTCTCCGGGAGGGAAAACAATGAGCAGTTCTTC. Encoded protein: CASSQVSGRENNEQFF.

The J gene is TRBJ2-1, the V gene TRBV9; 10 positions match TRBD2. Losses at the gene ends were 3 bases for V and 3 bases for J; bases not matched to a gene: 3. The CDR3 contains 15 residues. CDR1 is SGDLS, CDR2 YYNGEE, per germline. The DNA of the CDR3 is TGTGCCAGCAGCGGAGGACTAGCGGACTACAATGAGCAGTTCTTC. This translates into CASSGGLADYNEQFF.

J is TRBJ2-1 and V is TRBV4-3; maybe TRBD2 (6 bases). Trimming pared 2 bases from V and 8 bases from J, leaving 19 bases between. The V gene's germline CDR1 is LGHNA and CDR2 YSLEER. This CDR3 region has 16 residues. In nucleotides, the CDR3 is TGCGCCAGCAGCCAATGGGAGGATCCGGCCGGCGATGAGCAGTTCTTC. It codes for CASSQWEDPAGDEQFF.

The DNA for the CDR3 is TGTGCCAGCAGCTTAGGGACTTACAATGAGCAGTTCTTC. It yields the protein CASSLGTYNEQFF. The V and J genes are TRBV7-9 and TRBJ2-1, with D tentatively TRBD2 (5 bases). V gave up 1 base and J gave up 4 bases, with 5 bases separating them. This CDR3 spans 13 amino acids. Germline CDR1 reads SEHNR; CDR2 reads FQNEAQ (reference sequence).

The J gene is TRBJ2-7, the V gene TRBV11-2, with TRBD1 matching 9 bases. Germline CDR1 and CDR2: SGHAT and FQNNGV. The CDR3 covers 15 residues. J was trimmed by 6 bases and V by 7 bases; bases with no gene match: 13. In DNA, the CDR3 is TGTGCCAGCAACCTACAGGGGGCTCTCGGAGGCGAGCAGTACTTC. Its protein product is CASNLQGALGGEQYF.

The CDR3 loop is CAWRALRDSRPGGRTDTQYF. The DNA for the CDR3 is TGTGCCTGGAGAGCTCTCCGGGACAGTCGACCTGGGGGTCGCACAGATACGCAGTATTTT. This chain connects TRBV30 to TRBJ2-3, with 7 bases matching TRBD1. The CDR3 runs 20 residues. V lost 3 bases to trimming and J lost 1 base; unmatched junction nucleotides: 22. Germline assignment: CDR1 GTSNPN and CDR2 SVGIG (reference sequence).

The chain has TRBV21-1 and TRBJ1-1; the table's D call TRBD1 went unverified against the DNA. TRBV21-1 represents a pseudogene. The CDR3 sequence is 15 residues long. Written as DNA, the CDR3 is TGTGCCAGCAGCAAAGTGGGTCACAGGAACACTGAAGCTTTCTTT. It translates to CASSKVGHRNTEAFF.

CDR3 DNA: TGTGCCAGCAGCCCACAGGGTAACGAGCAGTACTTC. This translates into CASSPQGNEQYF. The chain couples TRBV7-9 to TRBJ2-7, with a possible D match to TRBD1 (6 bases). V lost 5 bases, J lost 5 bases, and 10 bases lay in between. The CDR3 is made up of 12 amino acids. The germline CDR1 and CDR2 sequences are SEHNR and FQNEAQ (reference sequence).

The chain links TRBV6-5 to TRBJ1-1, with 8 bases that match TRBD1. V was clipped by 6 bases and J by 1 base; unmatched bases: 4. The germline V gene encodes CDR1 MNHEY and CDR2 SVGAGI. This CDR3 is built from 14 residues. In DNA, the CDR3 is TGTGCCAGCAGCCGCACAGGGGGGAACACTGAAGCTTTCTTT. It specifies CASSRTGGNTEAFF.

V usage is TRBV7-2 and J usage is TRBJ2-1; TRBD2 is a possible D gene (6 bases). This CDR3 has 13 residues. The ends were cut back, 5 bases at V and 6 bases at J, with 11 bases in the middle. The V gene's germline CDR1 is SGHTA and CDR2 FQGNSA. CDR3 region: CASSPGVGNEQFF. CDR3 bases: TGTGCCAGCAGCCCGGGGGTTGGCAATGAGCAGTTCTTC.

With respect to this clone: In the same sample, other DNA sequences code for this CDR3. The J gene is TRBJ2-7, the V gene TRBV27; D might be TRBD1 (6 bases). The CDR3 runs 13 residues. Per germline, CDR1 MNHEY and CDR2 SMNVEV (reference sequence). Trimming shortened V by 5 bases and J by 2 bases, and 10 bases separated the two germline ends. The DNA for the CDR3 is TGTGCCAGCAGTCTAACAGGGACCTACGAGCAGTACTTC. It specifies CASSLTGTYEQYF.